This passage covers 28 T cell receptor beta chains from one sample sequenced in a study of T-cell reconstitution after alpha-beta-depleted transplantation in children. During its preparation, the TCRbeta library received unique molecular identifiers. Using its own MiXCR run on the PCR reads, TCRdb lists one record per CDR3 protein. Altogether hundreds of thousands of distinct CDR3 sequences are present, roughly 8% being singletons, with the ten largest covering roughly 6%. The material was PBMCs, mostly from graft donor cells, obtained 180 days after TCRalphabeta/CD19-depleted stem cell transplant. The receptor source for this set is a male patient younger than 18 who had a stem cell transplant for acute lymphoblastic leukemia, so the T cells may come from the graft donor.

This clonotype was seen at least ten times. The chain links TRBV5-8 to TRBJ1-1; the match to TRBD1 covers 8 bases. The CDR3 spans 16 residues. Germline assignment: CDR1 SGHTS and CDR2 YDEGEE. V shed 4 bases and J 1 base; nucleotides not matched to a gene: 9. This CDR3 reads CASSAYPGGQNTEAFF. The CDR3, as DNA: TGTGCCAGCAGCGCATACCCAGGGGGCCAGAACACTGAAGCTTTCTTT.

In regard to this clonotype: This sequence may be a read error, since a much larger clone differs from it by one base. The chain combines TRBV6-5 with TRBJ2-7; TRBD2 matches 7 bases. This CDR3 comprises 14 residues. Per germline, CDR1 MNHEY and CDR2 SVGAGI. Here the CDR3 reads CASSYGGTTYEQHF. The DNA of the CDR3 is TGTGCCAGCAGTTACGGCGGGACTACGTACGAGCAGCACTTC.

This clonotype showed up many times. The chain is built from TRBV5-1 and TRBJ2-3; 9 bases are a match to TRBD2. The CDR3 loop spans 15 amino acids. The ends lost 0 bases at V and 4 bases at J; junction bases unmatched: 3. Germline V gene sequence: CDR1 SGHRS, CDR2 YFSETQ. This chain's CDR3 is CASSLVGLAADTQYF. The CDR3 DNA sequence: TGCGCCAGCAGCTTGGTGGGACTAGCTGCAGATACGCAGTATTTT.

Concerning this clonotype: It may be a read error: a sequence one base away is much more abundant. The chain uses TRBV3-1 and TRBJ1-2; no reliable D call. The CDR3 runs to 15 residues. V lost 0 bases to trimming and J lost 4 bases, with 12 bases between them. Germline V gene data show CDR1 as LGHDT and CDR2 as YNNKEL (reference sequence). In nucleotides, the CDR3 is TGTGCCAGCAGCCAAGATCCCGACACCCTCTATGGCTACACCTTC. This translates into CASSQDPDTLYGYTF. Looking up the rest from reference TRBV3-1 and TRBJ1-2 gives the full variable domain: DTAVSQTPKYLVTQMGNDKSIKCEQNLGHDTMYWYKQDSKKFLKIMFSYNNKELIINETVPNRFSPKSPDKAHLNLHINSLELGDSAVYFCASSQDPDTLYGYTFGSGTRLTVV.

This clonotype was observed at least ten times. The chain combines TRBV18 with TRBJ2-4; D perhaps matches TRBD2 (5 bases). Between the trimmed V and J ends, which lost 3 bases and 5 bases, there was a span of 11 bases. The CDR3 has 14 amino acids. Germline V gene data show CDR1 as KGHSH and CDR2 as LQKENI. The CDR3 region has the DNA TGTGCCAGCTCACCCCTGTCCGGGGAAAACATTCAGTACTTC. It codes for CASSPLSGENIQYF. Full variable domain (rest looked up from reference TRBV18 and TRBJ2-4): NAGVMQNPRHLVRRRGQEARLRCSPMKGHSHVYWYRQLPEEGLKFMVYLQKENIIDESGMPKERFSAEFPKEGPSILRIQQVVRGDSAAYFCASSPLSGENIQYFGAGTRLSVL.

The table lists this clonotype with many counts. One end of the junction is discordant with germline, which a read error may explain. The rearrangement links TRBV12-5 to TRBJ2-4; D may be TRBD1 (7 bases). There are 15 residues in the CDR3. Germline V gives CDR1 LGHNT, CDR2 FRNRAP. DNA for the CDR3: TGTGCTAGTGGTTTGACTCCTGCGGGGACAGCAAAATTACTCTTC. It encodes CASGLTPAGTAKLLF.

This clonotype was counted a few times. This chain uses TRBV6-2 or TRBV6-3 with TRBJ2-1; D is unclear. The CDR3 has 13 amino acids. Trimming pared 4 bases from V and 4 bases from J, leaving 8 bases between. From germline, CDR1 is MNHEY and CDR2 SVGEGT. The CDR3 protein is CASSSPHYNEQFF. The CDR3 nucleotides read TGTGCCAGCAGTTCCCCTCATTACAATGAGCAGTTCTTC.

At least ten counts were recorded for this clonotype. V is TRBV28 and J is TRBJ1-5; D is unresolved. Germline values: CDR1 MDHEN, CDR2 SYDVKM. With 1 base removed from V and 0 bases from J, the gap between germline ends came to 10 bases. This CDR3 contains 16 residues. The CDR3 reads CASSLYGTASNQPQHF. The DNA for the CDR3 is TGTGCCAGCAGTTTATATGGTACGGCTAGCAATCAGCCCCAGCATTTT.

This clonotype was seen ten or more times. CDR3 protein: CASKGAGGANVLTF. As DNA, the CDR3 is TGTGCCAGCAAGGGGGCGGGTGGGGCCAACGTCCTGACTTTC. The V gene is TRBV6-1, the J gene TRBJ2-6, with 7 bases that match TRBD1. The length of the CDR3 is 14 residues. V shed 7 bases and J 3 bases; nucleotides not matched to a gene: 3. Germline values: CDR1 MNHNS, CDR2 SASEGT.

At least ten counts were recorded for this clonotype. V usage is TRBV5-1 and J usage is TRBJ2-3, with TRBD1 identical over 10 bases. In germline, CDR1 is SGHRS, CDR2 YFSETQ. J was trimmed by 0 bases and V by 0 bases; bases with no gene match: 13. CDR3 length: 20 amino acids. Here the CDR3 DNA reads TGCGCCAGCAGCTTGGTCCCTGGACAGGGGGGACCCTCTAGCACAGATACGCAGTATTTT. As protein: CASSLVPGQGGPSSTDTQYF.

This clonotype was observed at least ten times. The V call is TRBV29-1, the J call TRBJ1-1; 7 bases map to TRBD1. Losses at the gene ends were 7 bases for V and 7 bases for J; bases not matched to a gene: 6. Germline V gene sequence: CDR1 SQVTM, CDR2 ANQGSEA. The CDR3 is 11 amino acids. CDR3 sequence reads: CSAGQALEAFF. CDR3 nucleotides: TGCAGCGCCGGACAGGCCCTTGAAGCTTTCTTT.

This clonotype was counted ten times or more. The chain recombines TRBV19 with TRBJ1-5; 7 nucleotides agree with TRBD1. Germline-derived CDR1 and CDR2 are LNHDA and SQIVND (reference sequence). The CDR3 is made up of 18 amino acids. J lost 0 bases, V lost 0 bases, and 8 bases had no gene match. DNA of the CDR3: TGTGCCAGTAGTATAGATGGTACAGGGGTGTATAGCAATCAGCCCCAGCATTTT. Translation gives CASSIDGTGVYSNQPQHF.

This clonotype was picked up many times. This sequence joins TRBV11-2 and TRBJ2-2; TRBD2 aligns across 10 bases. V dropped 3 bases and J dropped 2; count of bases not matched to a gene: 9. CDR3 length: 18 amino acids. Germline V gene lookup returns CDR1 SGHAT and CDR2 FQNNGV. The CDR3 sequence: CASSFPSGSPSNTGELFF. The CDR3 DNA reads TGTGCCAGCAGCTTCCCTAGCGGGAGTCCGAGTAACACCGGGGAGCTGTTTTTT.

This clonotype was found many times. This rearrangement joins TRBV14 to TRBJ2-5; D is unresolved. Looked up from germline, CDR1 is SGHDN and CDR2 is FVKESK. Trimming stripped 1 base from V and 4 bases from J, with 7 bases between. This CDR3 is built from 13 residues. CDR3: CASSQGVPETQYF. The CDR3 DNA reads as TGTGCCAGCAGCCAAGGGGTCCCAGAGACCCAGTACTTC.

This clonotype occurred a few times. The chain couples TRBV12-3 or TRBV12-4 to TRBJ2-7; D is unresolved. Trimming removed 1 base from V and 1 base from J, with 8 bases in between. This CDR3 region has 14 residues. CDR3 coding DNA: TGTGCCAGCAGTTTAGATCCAGGATCCTACGAGCAGTACTTC. Amino acids: CASSLDPGSYEQYF.

This clonotype was detected many times. The V gene is TRBV29-1, the J gene TRBJ2-3, with D maybe TRBD2 (5 bases). The CDR3 is 11 residues long. CDR1 and CDR2 from the germline V gene are SQVTM and ANQGSEA. V was clipped by 5 bases and J by 4 bases, with 7 bases between them. The CDR3 nucleotides read TGCAGCGTTAGGGAGCCAGATACGCAGTATTTT. Protein: CSVREPDTQYF.

This clonotype was seen at least ten times. V and J are TRBV6-5 and TRBJ1-2; D gene uncertain. In germline, CDR1 is MNHEY, CDR2 SVGAGI. Trimming took 7 bases from V and 8 from J, leaving 14 bases between them. The CDR3 totals 12 residues. The CDR3 coding sequence is TGTGCCAGCACTCCCACTGGGTTCGGCTACACCTTC. This translates into CASTPTGFGYTF.

This clonotype was found many times. This chain connects TRBV6-2 or TRBV6-3 to TRBJ2-5; D unclear. Per the germline V gene, CDR1 is MNHEY and CDR2 is SVGEGT. The CDR3 extends over 15 amino acids. Deletions cut 3 bases from V and 2 bases from J, with 13 bases between. The CDR3 nucleotides are TGTGCCAGCAGTTATGGTTTCTTTGGGCAAGAGACCCAGTACTTC. Translation gives CASSYGFFGQETQYF.

This clonotype came up many times. The V and J genes are TRBV15 and TRBJ2-5; possible D gene TRBD1, 6 bases. CDR1 LNHNV and CDR2 YYDKDF come from the germline V gene (reference sequence). V lost 1 base and J 5 bases, leaving 17 bases between the germline ends. The CDR3 sequence is 16 residues long. The CDR3 here is CATSRGSNRAMETQYF. DNA of the CDR3: TGTGCCACCAGCAGAGGCTCTAACAGGGCGATGGAGACCCAGTACTTC.

This clonotype was observed many times. The chain couples TRBV7-9 to TRBJ1-1; the match to TRBD1 covers 9 bases. This CDR3 is 14 amino acids long. Germline V gives CDR1 SEHNR, CDR2 FQNEAQ (reference sequence). The V and J ends lost 5 bases and 3 bases, in that order; junction bases with no gene match: 4. CDR3 nucleotide sequence: TGTGCCAGCAGCCCTTGGACAGGGGACACTGAAGCTTTCTTT. Translation: CASSPWTGDTEAFF.

This clonotype appeared many times. The rearrangement links TRBV24-1 to TRBJ2-2; tentatively, D is TRBD2 (7 bases). V was cut by 0 bases and J by 4 bases, with 14 bases left in between. Germline CDR1 is KGHDR and CDR2 is SFDVKD. CDR3 length: 17 residues. CDR3 coding DNA: TGTGCCACCAGTGATTTGTACTTCGGGGGGCCCACCGGGGAGCTGTTTTTT. Translation: CATSDLYFGGPTGELFF.

The V call is TRBV6-5, the J call TRBJ2-5; D gene unclear. The length of the CDR3 is 14 residues. The germline gives CDR1 MNHEY, CDR2 SVGAGI. Trimming removed 2 bases at V and 0 bases at J, with 7 bases between. The CDR3 region is CASSYSLYQETQYF. The CDR3 nucleotides are TGTGCCAGCAGTTACAGCCTATACCAAGAGACCCAGTACTTC.

This clonotype was seen repeatedly, ten times or more. The chain uses TRBV12-3 or TRBV12-4 and TRBJ2-3; 9 bases are a match to TRBD1. There are 16 residues in the CDR3. Losses at the gene ends were 3 bases for V and 1 base for J; bases not matched to a gene: 5. The CDR3 nucleotides are TGTGCCAGCAGTTTTATTGGACAGGGGCGCACAGATACGCAGTATTTT. Its protein is CASSFIGQGRTDTQYF.

This clonotype was seen ten or more times. This chain uses TRBV5-5 with TRBJ2-7; D not certain. Trimming pared 2 bases from V and 3 bases from J, leaving 9 bases between. The germline V gene encodes CDR1 SGHKS and CDR2 YYEKEE (reference sequence). The CDR3 extends over 13 amino acids. CDR3 residues: CASSFWRDYEQYF. CDR3 nucleotide sequence: TGTGCCAGCAGCTTCTGGAGAGACTACGAGCAGTACTTC.

Many counts were recorded for this clonotype. The rearrangement joins TRBV7-2 to TRBJ1-3; D is possibly TRBD1 (6 bases). The CDR3 extends over 16 amino acids. Germline V CDR1 and CDR2: SGHTA, FQGNSA. The V gene lost 5 bases and the J gene lost 2 bases, with 16 bases spanning the gap. CDR3 DNA: TGTGCCAGCAGCCCCTCTACAGGGCGAACTGGAAACACCATATATTTT. It codes for CASSPSTGRTGNTIYF.

This clonotype was detected many times. This chain joins TRBV20-1 and TRBJ2-3; D uncertain. Trimming removed 3 bases at V and 1 base at J, with 11 bases between. Germline CDR1 DFQATT, CDR2 SNEGSKA (reference sequence). This CDR3 has 14 residues. CDR3 nucleotide sequence: TGCAGTGCTAGGTCGTCCAGCGGCACAGATACGCAGTATTTT. It specifies CSARSSSGTDTQYF.

In this sample, this clonotype turned up many times. V is TRBV20-1 and J is TRBJ1-6; TRBD1 matches at 7 bases. The ends lost 0 bases at V and 7 bases at J; junction bases unmatched: 6. The CDR3 consists of 15 residues. Germline V CDR1 and CDR2: DFQATT, SNEGSKA (reference sequence). CDR3 bases: TGCAGTGCTAGAGATAACAGGGGTCCCAATTCACCCCTCCACTTT. It yields the protein CSARDNRGPNSPLHF.

This clonotype has a count of ten or more. The chain links TRBV7-6 to TRBJ2-1; 9 bases line up with TRBD2. The CDR3 runs 15 residues. Unmatched junction bases numbered 7, after V lost 3 bases and J lost 7 bases. The germline gives CDR1 SGHVS, CDR2 FNYEAQ. The CDR3 spells CASSFLAGKANEQFF. CDR3 bases: TGTGCCAGCAGCTTCCTAGCGGGAAAAGCAAATGAGCAGTTCTTC.